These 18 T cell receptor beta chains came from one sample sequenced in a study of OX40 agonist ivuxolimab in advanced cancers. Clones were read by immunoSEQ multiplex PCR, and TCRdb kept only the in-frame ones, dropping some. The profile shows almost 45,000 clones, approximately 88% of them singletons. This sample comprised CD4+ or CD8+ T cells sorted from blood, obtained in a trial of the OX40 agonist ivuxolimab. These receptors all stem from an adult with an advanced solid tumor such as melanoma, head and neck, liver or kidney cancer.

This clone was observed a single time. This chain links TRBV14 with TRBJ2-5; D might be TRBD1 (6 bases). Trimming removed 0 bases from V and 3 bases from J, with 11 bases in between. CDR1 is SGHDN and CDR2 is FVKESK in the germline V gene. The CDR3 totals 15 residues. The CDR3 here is CASSQESPGEETQYF. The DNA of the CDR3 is TGTGCCAGCAGCCAAGAGAGTCCAGGGGAAGAGACCCAGTACTTC.

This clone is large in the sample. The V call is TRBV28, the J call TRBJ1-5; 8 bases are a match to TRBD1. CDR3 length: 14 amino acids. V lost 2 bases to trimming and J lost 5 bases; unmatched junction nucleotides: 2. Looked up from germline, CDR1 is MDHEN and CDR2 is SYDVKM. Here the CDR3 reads CASSLGQGHQPQHF. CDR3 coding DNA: TGTGCCAGCAGTTTAGGACAGGGACATCAGCCCCAGCATTTT. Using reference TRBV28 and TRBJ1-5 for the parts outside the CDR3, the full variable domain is DVKVTQSSRYLVKRTGEKVFLECVQDMDHENMFWYRQDPGLGLRLIYFSYDVKMKEKGDIPEGYSVSREKKERFSLILESASTNQTSMYLCASSLGQGHQPQHFGDGTRLSIL.

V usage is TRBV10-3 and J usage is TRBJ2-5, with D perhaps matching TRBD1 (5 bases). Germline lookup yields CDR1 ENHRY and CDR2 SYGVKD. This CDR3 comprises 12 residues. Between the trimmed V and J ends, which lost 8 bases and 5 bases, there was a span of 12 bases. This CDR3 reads CAIADTAETQYF. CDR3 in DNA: TGTGCCATCGCGGACACGGCGGAGACCCAGTACTTC.

The CDR3 is CASTVGRHPNTGELFF. The CDR3 DNA sequence: TGTGCCAGCACGGTGGGTCGTCACCCGAACACCGGGGAGCTGTTTTTT. The J gene is TRBJ2-2, the V gene TRBV28; no definite D call. The length of the CDR3 is 16 residues. Trimming stripped 7 bases from V and 0 bases from J, with 15 bases between. The germline CDR1 and CDR2 sequences are MDHEN and SYDVKM.

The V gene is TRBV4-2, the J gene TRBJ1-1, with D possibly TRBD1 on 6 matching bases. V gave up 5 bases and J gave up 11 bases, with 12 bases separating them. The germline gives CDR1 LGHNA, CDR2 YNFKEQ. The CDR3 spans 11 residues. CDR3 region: CASSGGAGAFF. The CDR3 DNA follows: TGTGCCAGCAGCGGGGGCGCCGGGGCTTTCTTT.

The DNA of the CDR3 is TGTGCCAGCAGTCCAATGGGCTGGGGGGTTGGCACAGATACGCAGTATTTT. Its translation: CASSPMGWGVGTDTQYF. The J gene is TRBJ2-3, the V gene TRBV27, with D tentatively TRBD2 (6 bases). CDR1 and CDR2 (germline): MNHEY, SMNVEV (reference sequence). Trimming removed 5 bases from V and 1 base from J, with 19 bases in between. The length of the CDR3 is 17 residues.

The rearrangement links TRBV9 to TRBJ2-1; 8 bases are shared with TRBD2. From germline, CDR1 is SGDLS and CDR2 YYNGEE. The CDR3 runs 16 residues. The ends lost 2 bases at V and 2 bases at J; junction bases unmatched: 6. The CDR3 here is CASSVVAGFPYNEQFF. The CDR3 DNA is TGTGCCAGCAGCGTCGTAGCGGGGTTCCCCTACAATGAGCAGTTCTTC.

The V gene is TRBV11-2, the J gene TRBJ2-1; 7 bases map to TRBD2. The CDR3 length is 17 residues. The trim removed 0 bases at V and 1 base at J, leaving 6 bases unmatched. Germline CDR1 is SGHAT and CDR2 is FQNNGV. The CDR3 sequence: CASSLEVSSGSYNEQFF. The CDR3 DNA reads TGTGCCAGCAGCTTAGAGGTTTCTAGCGGTTCCTACAATGAGCAGTTCTTC.

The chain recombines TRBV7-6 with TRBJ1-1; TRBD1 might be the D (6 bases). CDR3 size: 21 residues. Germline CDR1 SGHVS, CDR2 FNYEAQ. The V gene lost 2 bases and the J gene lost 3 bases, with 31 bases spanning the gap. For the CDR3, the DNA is TGTGCCAGCAGCTTAAATCCTCTCTGGACAGATACTCCCAGTAGGGACACTGAAGCTTTCTTT. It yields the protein CASSLNPLWTDTPSRDTEAFF.

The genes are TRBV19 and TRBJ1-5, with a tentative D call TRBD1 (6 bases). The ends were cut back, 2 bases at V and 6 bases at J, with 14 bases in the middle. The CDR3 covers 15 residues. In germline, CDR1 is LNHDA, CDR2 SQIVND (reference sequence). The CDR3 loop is CASSITGGEFQPQHF. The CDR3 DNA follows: TGTGCCAGTAGTATAACTGGGGGCGAATTTCAGCCCCAGCATTTT.

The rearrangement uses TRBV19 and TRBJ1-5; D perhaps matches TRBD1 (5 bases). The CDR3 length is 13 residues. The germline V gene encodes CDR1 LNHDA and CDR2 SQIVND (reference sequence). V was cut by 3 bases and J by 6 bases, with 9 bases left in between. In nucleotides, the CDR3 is TGTGCCAGTAGTATTGGGGGGACTCAGCCCCAGCATTTT. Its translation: CASSIGGTQPQHF.

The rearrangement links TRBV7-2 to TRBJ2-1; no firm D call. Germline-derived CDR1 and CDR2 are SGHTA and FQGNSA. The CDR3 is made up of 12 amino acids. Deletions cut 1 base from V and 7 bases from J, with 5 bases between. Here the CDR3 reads CASSLGFNEQFF. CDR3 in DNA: TGTGCCAGCAGCTTAGGATTTAATGAGCAGTTCTTC.

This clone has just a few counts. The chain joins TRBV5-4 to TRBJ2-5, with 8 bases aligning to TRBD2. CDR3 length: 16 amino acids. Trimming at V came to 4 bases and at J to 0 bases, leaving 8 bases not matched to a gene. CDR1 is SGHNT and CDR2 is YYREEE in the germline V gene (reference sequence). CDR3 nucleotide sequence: TGTGCCAGCAGCCCCCGAGATAGCGGGGACCAAGAGACCCAGTACTTC. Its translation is CASSPRDSGDQETQYF.

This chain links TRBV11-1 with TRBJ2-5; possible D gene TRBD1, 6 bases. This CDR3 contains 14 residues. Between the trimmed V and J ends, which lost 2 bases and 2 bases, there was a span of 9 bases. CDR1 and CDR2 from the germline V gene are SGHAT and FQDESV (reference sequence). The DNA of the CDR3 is TGTGCCAGCAGCTTACCGGACAGTCAAGAGACCCAGTACTTC. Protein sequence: CASSLPDSQETQYF.

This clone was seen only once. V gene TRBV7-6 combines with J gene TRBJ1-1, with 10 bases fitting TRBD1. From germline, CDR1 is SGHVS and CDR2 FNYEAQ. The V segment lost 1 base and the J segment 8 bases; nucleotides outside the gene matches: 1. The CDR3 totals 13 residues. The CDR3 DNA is TGTGCCAGCAGCTTAGGACAGGGGGCAGAAGCTTTCTTT. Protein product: CASSLGQGAEAFF.

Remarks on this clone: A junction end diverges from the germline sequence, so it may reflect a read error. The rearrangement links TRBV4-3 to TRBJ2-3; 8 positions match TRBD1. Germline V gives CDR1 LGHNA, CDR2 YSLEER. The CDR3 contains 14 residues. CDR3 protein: CASRHSGGPYTQYF. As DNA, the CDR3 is TGCGCCAGCCGCCACTCAGGGGGCCCATATACGCAGTATTTT.

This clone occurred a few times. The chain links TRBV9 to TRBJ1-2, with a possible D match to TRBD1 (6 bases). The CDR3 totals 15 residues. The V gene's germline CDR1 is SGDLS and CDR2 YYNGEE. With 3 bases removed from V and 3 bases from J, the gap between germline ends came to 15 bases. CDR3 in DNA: TGTGCCAGCAGCGGTACAGGGCCGGAGGACTATGGCTACACCTTC. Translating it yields CASSGTGPEDYGYTF.

The CDR3: CASSEAELVQETQYF. CDR3 sequence (DNA): TGTGCCAGCAGTGAAGCAGAACTGGTCCAAGAGACCCAGTACTTC. The V and J genes are TRBV2 and TRBJ2-5; D gene ambiguous. Germline CDR1 SNHLY, CDR2 FYNNEI. Trimming stripped 0 bases from V and 1 base from J, with 9 bases between. CDR3 length: 15 amino acids. Based on the CDR3 plus reference TRBV2 and TRBJ2-5, the full variable domain is EPEVTQTPSHQVTQMGQEVILRCVPISNHLYFYWYRQILGQKVEFLVSFYNNEISEKSEIFDDQFSVERPDGSNFTLKIRSTKLEDSAMYFCASSEAELVQETQYFGPGTRLLVL.